These 29 T cell receptor beta chains were all obtained from the same sample, sequenced in a study of shared clonotypes between healthy human individuals. Generated by immunoSEQ multiplex PCR, the TCRdb table keeps only in-frame clones and is missing some. The sample holds hundreds of thousands of clones, approximately 75% seen once. Sequenced input: memory CD4+ T cells sorted from blood. Specified subset: CD45RA-negative fraction. All receptors come from a woman aged 30 to 39 in good health.

The chain couples TRBV15 to TRBJ1-3; D gene unclear. The CDR3 consists of 16 residues. CDR1 and CDR2 (germline): LNHNV, YYDKDF (reference sequence). Deletions cut 0 bases from V and 4 bases from J, with 13 bases between. The CDR3 region has the DNA TGTGCCACCAGCAGAGATGGCACCGTCTCCGGAAACACCATATATTTT. This gives the protein CATSRDGTVSGNTIYF.

This clone appeared a few times. The chain joins TRBV19 to TRBJ1-5; 10 bases align to TRBD1. The V and J ends lost 5 bases and 7 bases, in that order; junction bases with no gene match: 11. Germline CDR1 is LNHDA and CDR2 is SQIVND (reference sequence). The CDR3 sequence is 16 residues long. CDR3 nucleotides: TGTGCCAGTAGTCACCCCACCGGGACAGGGGTCCAGCCCCAGCATTTT. Its protein is CASSHPTGTGVQPQHF.

The rearrangement links TRBV10-3 to TRBJ2-3; 12 nucleotides agree with TRBD2. The germline gives CDR1 ENHRY, CDR2 SYGVKD. This CDR3 contains 15 residues. The trim removed 4 bases at V and 2 bases at J, leaving 1 base unmatched. The CDR3 loop is CAISASGRATDTQYF. In nucleotides, the CDR3 is TGTGCCATCAGTGCTAGCGGGAGGGCCACAGATACGCAGTATTTT.

CDR3 loop: CASSLASRQGAGDTQYF. Written as DNA, the CDR3 is TGCGCCAGCAGCTTGGCTTCGCGGCAGGGGGCGGGAGATACGCAGTATTTT. The V call is TRBV5-1, the J call TRBJ2-3; 8 nucleotides line up with TRBD1. The CDR3 loop spans 17 amino acids. Unmatched junction bases numbered 11, after V lost 0 bases and J lost 5 bases. Germline assignment: CDR1 SGHRS and CDR2 YFSETQ.

This clone was found a few times. The chain is built from TRBV4-2 and TRBJ2-7, with D maybe TRBD1 (5 bases). CDR1 is LGHNA and CDR2 is YNFKEQ in the germline V gene. CDR3 size: 14 residues. The V end lost 4 bases, the J end lost 7 bases, and 17 bases lay between the germline ends. The CDR3 DNA reads as TGTGCCAGCAGCCCGGCAGGTGCTTCAGGGGAGCAGTACTTC. Encoded protein: CASSPAGASGEQYF.

The chain links TRBV16 to TRBJ2-1; tentatively, D is TRBD2 (5 bases). The CDR3 is 15 amino acids. V was clipped by 4 bases and J by 7 bases, with 17 bases between them. Per germline, CDR1 KGHSY and CDR2 FQNENV. This CDR3 is CASSRRSFRPNEQFF. The CDR3 coding sequence is TGTGCCAGCAGCCGGAGGTCGTTCCGGCCAAATGAGCAGTTCTTC.

The rearrangement links TRBV5-4 to TRBJ2-7, with 10 nucleotides matching TRBD1. The germline V gene encodes CDR1 SGHNT and CDR2 YYREEE (reference sequence). The V and J ends lost 2 bases and 5 bases, in that order; junction bases with no gene match: 4. The CDR3 runs 14 residues. The CDR3 DNA reads TGTGCCAGCAGCTTCGACAGGGGGCAGAACGAGCAGTACTTC. Amino acids: CASSFDRGQNEQYF.

The gene calls are TRBV27 and TRBJ2-3; the D is unclear. The V end was cut by 5 bases, the J end by 2 bases, with 2 bases between. CDR3 length: 11 residues. Germline V gene lookup returns CDR1 MNHEY and CDR2 SMNVEV (reference sequence). The CDR3 loop reads CASSTTDTQYF. The CDR3 DNA reads as TGTGCCAGCAGTACCACAGATACGCAGTATTTT.

The sample holds a few counts of this clone. This sequence joins TRBV6-5 and TRBJ2-7; TRBD2 is a possible D gene (6 bases). CDR3 length: 15 residues. The V and J ends lost 0 bases and 3 bases respectively, with 12 bases between them. Germline V lookup: CDR1 MNHEY, CDR2 SVGAGI. CDR3 in DNA: TGTGCCAGCAGTTACTCGCGGGACGCCAACTACGAGCAGTACTTC. Translating gives CASSYSRDANYEQYF.

The genes are TRBV5-4 and TRBJ2-6, with D hard to call. CDR1 is SGHNT, CDR2 YYREEE, per germline (reference sequence). The CDR3 spans 17 residues. Trimming took off 4 bases at V and 0 bases at J, with 14 bases between the two ends. The CDR3 loop is CASSVGQSLSGANVLTF. In DNA, the CDR3 is TGTGCCAGCAGCGTCGGGCAGAGCCTCTCTGGGGCCAACGTCCTGACTTTC.

This clone was found a few times. The chain couples TRBV19 to TRBJ2-7, with D hard to call. The V end was cut by 5 bases, the J end by 0 bases, with 14 bases between. The germline V gene encodes CDR1 LNHDA and CDR2 SQIVND (reference sequence). The CDR3 has 15 residues. The CDR3 DNA is TGTGCCAGTAGTTCCTTCAGGAGTAGCTCCTACGAGCAGTACTTC. It codes for CASSSFRSSSYEQYF. Combining the CDR3 with reference TRBV19 and TRBJ2-7 gives the whole variable domain DGGITQSPKYLFRKEGQNVTLSCEQNLNHDAMYWYRQDPGQGLRLIYYSQIVNDFQKGDIAEGYSVSREKKESFPLTVTSAQKNPTAFYLCASSSFRSSSYEQYFGPGTRLTVT.

The CDR3 bases are TGTGCCAGTAGGTCCGCGGGACTACAACCCTACGAGCAGTACTTC. It encodes CASRSAGLQPYEQYF. V usage is TRBV19 and J usage is TRBJ2-7, with TRBD2 identical over 7 bases. Trimming at V came to 6 bases and at J to 2 bases, leaving 10 bases not matched to a gene. This CDR3 is built from 15 residues. Looked up from germline, CDR1 is LNHDA and CDR2 is SQIVND (reference sequence). The variable domain in full, with the rest retrieved from reference TRBV19 and TRBJ2-7, is DGGITQSPKYLFRKEGQNVTLSCEQNLNHDAMYWYRQDPGQGLRLIYYSQIVNDFQKGDIAEGYSVSREKKESFPLTVTSAQKNPTAFYLCASRSAGLQPYEQYFGPGTRLTVT.

This clone was counted at least ten times. The V call is TRBV28, the J call TRBJ2-3; 10 bases fit TRBD2. The J segment lost 0 bases and the V segment lost 1 base, leaving 10 bases of the junction unmatched. CDR1 and CDR2 (germline): MDHEN, SYDVKM. The CDR3 has 19 residues. This CDR3 is CASSLSSWTSGYSTDTQYF. CDR3 sequence (DNA): TGTGCCAGCAGTTTATCTTCTTGGACTAGCGGATATAGCACAGATACGCAGTATTTT. The full variable domain, with the rest looked up from reference TRBV28 and TRBJ2-3, is DVKVTQSSRYLVKRTGEKVFLECVQDMDHENMFWYRQDPGLGLRLIYFSYDVKMKEKGDIPEGYSVSREKKERFSLILESASTNQTSMYLCASSLSSWTSGYSTDTQYFGPGTRLTVL.

This rearrangement joins TRBV11-2 to TRBJ2-2; D is uncertain. Trimming pared 1 base from V and 0 bases from J, leaving 6 bases between. Germline CDR1 is SGHAT and CDR2 is FQNNGV. CDR3 length: 15 amino acids. The CDR3 DNA reads as TGTGCCAGCAGCTTAGGGCAGCCGAACACCGGGGAGCTGTTTTTT. This codes for CASSLGQPNTGELFF.

This clone was observed a handful of times. The chain joins TRBV28 to TRBJ1-2, with TRBD1 matching over 7 bases. This CDR3 comprises 13 residues. The V gene end was trimmed by 3 bases and the J gene end by 7 bases; junction bases not matched to a gene: 5. Germline-derived CDR1 and CDR2 are MDHEN and SYDVKM. The CDR3 coding sequence is TGTGCCAGCAGTTTGACAGGGAATTTTGGCTACACCTTC. Protein: CASSLTGNFGYTF.

This chain joins TRBV5-1 and TRBJ1-2; TRBD1 agrees at 9 bases. The CDR3 runs to 16 residues. Per the germline V gene, CDR1 is SGHRS and CDR2 is YFSETQ. V was pared by 4 bases and J by 2 bases, with 9 bases of the junction left unmatched. The CDR3 bases are TGCGCCAGCAGCCGTTTAGACAGGGGGTCCAACTATGGCTACACCTTC. Residues: CASSRLDRGSNYGYTF.

The CDR3 DNA reads as TGTGCCAGCAGCCTACAGGGGGGACCCTACGAGCAGTACTTC. Encoded protein: CASSLQGGPYEQYF. This chain links TRBV7-9 with TRBJ2-7, with 8 bases fitting TRBD1. With V trimmed by 5 bases and J by 2 bases, 5 bases remained unmatched. CDR1 is SEHNR, CDR2 FQNEAQ, per germline (reference sequence). This CDR3 comprises 14 residues. Filled out from reference TRBV7-9 and TRBJ2-7, the complete variable domain reads DTGVSQNPRHKITKRGQNVTFRCDPISEHNRLYWYRQTLGQGPEFLTYFQNEAQLEKSRLLSDRFSAERPKGSFSTLEIQRTEQGDSAMYLCASSLQGGPYEQYFGPGTRLTVT.

The chain combines TRBV5-1 with TRBJ2-7; tentative D call: TRBD1 (6 bases). CDR1 is SGHRS and CDR2 is YFSETQ in the germline V gene. Trimming stripped 0 bases from V and 11 bases from J, with 15 bases between. CDR3 length: 13 residues. Here the CDR3 DNA reads TGCGCCAGCAGCTTGGTCCAGGGGACCCTTAAGTACTTC. Translation gives CASSLVQGTLKYF.

The rearrangement uses TRBV7-8 and TRBJ2-7, with a tentative D call TRBD1 (7 bases). The CDR3 consists of 15 residues. V gave up 2 bases and J gave up 2 bases, with 13 bases separating them. Germline assignment: CDR1 SGHVS and CDR2 FQNEAQ. Here the CDR3 reads CASSLLQGGPYEQYF. DNA for the CDR3: TGTGCCAGCAGCTTATTGCAGGGGGGCCCCTACGAGCAGTACTTC. Together with reference TRBV7-8 and TRBJ2-7, the CDR3 gives the full variable domain: GAGVSQSPRYKVAKRGQDVALRCDPISGHVSLFWYQQALGQGPEFLTYFQNEAQLDKSGLPSDRFFAERPEGSVSTLKIQRTQQEDSAVYLCASSLLQGGPYEQYFGPGTRLTVT.

The chain uses TRBV10-3 and TRBJ2-3, with TRBD2 matching over 13 bases. The CDR3 length is 15 residues. The V and J ends lost 7 bases and 0 bases, in that order; junction bases with no gene match: 1. Germline V gene sequence: CDR1 ENHRY, CDR2 SYGVKD. CDR3 in DNA: TGTGCCATCAAGGGACTAGCGGGAAGCACAGATACGCAGTATTTT. Protein sequence: CAIKGLAGSTDTQYF.

The chain carries TRBV11-2 and TRBJ1-2, with 9 bases identical to TRBD1. V lost 5 bases and J lost 2; bases outside the gene matches: 9. CDR3 length equals 16 residues. Germline CDR1 reads SGHAT; CDR2 reads FQNNGV. Written as DNA, the CDR3 is TGTGCCAGCAGCCAGGCCGGGACAGGGCTCAACTATGGCTACACCTTC. Protein product: CASSQAGTGLNYGYTF.

The chain has TRBV28 and TRBJ2-1; maybe TRBD1 (5 bases). The CDR3 has 15 amino acids. Germline V gene lookup returns CDR1 MDHEN and CDR2 SYDVKM. Trimming took 7 bases from V and 0 from J, leaving 13 bases between them. This CDR3 reads CASITGGSSYNEQFF. The CDR3 DNA follows: TGTGCCAGCATTACAGGCGGCAGCTCCTACAATGAGCAGTTCTTC.

V and J are TRBV19 and TRBJ2-7; D possibly corresponds to TRBD1 (6 bases). V was shortened by 6 bases and J by 4 bases, with 16 bases between the two germline ends. The CDR3 length is 14 residues. Germline V gene sequence: CDR1 LNHDA, CDR2 SQIVND (reference sequence). CDR3 sequence: CASREPGQPYEQYF. The CDR3, as DNA: TGTGCCAGTAGAGAACCTGGACAGCCGTACGAGCAGTACTTC. The full variable domain, in which reference TRBV19 and TRBJ2-7 provide the parts outside the CDR3, is DGGITQSPKYLFRKEGQNVTLSCEQNLNHDAMYWYRQDPGQGLRLIYYSQIVNDFQKGDIAEGYSVSREKKESFPLTVTSAQKNPTAFYLCASREPGQPYEQYFGPGTRLTVT.

V usage is TRBV5-1 and J usage is TRBJ1-2; 7 positions match TRBD1. V lost 5 bases and J lost 1; bases outside the gene matches: 5. Germline lookup yields CDR1 SGHRS and CDR2 YFSETQ. This CDR3 contains 14 residues. The CDR3 region has the DNA TGCGCCAGCAGGATTACAGGGGTTAACTATGGCTACACCTTC. It translates to CASRITGVNYGYTF. The whole variable domain, filled in from reference TRBV5-1 and TRBJ1-2, reads KAGVTQTPRYLIKTRGQQVTLSCSPISGHRSVSWYQQTPGQGLQFLFEYFSETQRNKGNFPGRFSGRQFSNSRSEMNVSTLELGDSALYLCASRITGVNYGYTFGSGTRLTVV.

The chain couples TRBV19 to TRBJ1-2; TRBD1 aligns across 9 bases. Germline V gene lookup returns CDR1 LNHDA and CDR2 SQIVND (reference sequence). The CDR3 is made up of 17 amino acids. Unmatched junction bases numbered 14, after V lost 5 bases and J lost 4 bases. Written as DNA, the CDR3 is TGTGCCAGTAGTCCTTTATTACGGACAGGGGTCTCCTATGGCTACACCTTC. Translation gives CASSPLLRTGVSYGYTF.

This chain joins TRBV19 and TRBJ1-1; perhaps TRBD1 as D (6 bases). This CDR3 spans 15 amino acids. Between the trimmed V and J ends, which lost 4 bases and 5 bases, there was a span of 17 bases. Germline CDR1 and CDR2: LNHDA and SQIVND (reference sequence). The CDR3 DNA sequence: TGTGCCAGTAGTACGAAGACAGGTCGGGGGACTGAAGCTTTCTTT. Translating gives CASSTKTGRGTEAFF.

The chain couples TRBV6-5 to TRBJ2-1, with 7 bases aligning to TRBD2. The CDR3 consists of 15 residues. Germline CDR1 reads MNHEY; CDR2 reads SVGAGI. J lost 9 bases, V lost 5 bases, and 13 bases had no gene match. The CDR3 DNA follows: TGTGCCAGCAGTGCAGGACTAGTATTGCCCGGTGAGCAGTTCTTC. As protein: CASSAGLVLPGEQFF.

This clone occurred a few times. The chain is built from TRBV5-1 and TRBJ2-3; a weak D match, TRBD1 (6 bases). From germline, CDR1 is SGHRS and CDR2 YFSETQ. The CDR3 contains 16 residues. V was cut by 4 bases and J by 0 bases, with 15 bases left in between. The CDR3 nucleotides read TGCGCCAGCAGCGAATCGACAGGACCTAGCACAGATACGCAGTATTTT. Translation: CASSESTGPSTDTQYF.

At least ten counts were recorded for this clone. The V gene is TRBV5-1, the J gene TRBJ2-5; 9 nucleotides match TRBD1. The CDR3 runs 14 residues. The germline V gene encodes CDR1 SGHRS and CDR2 YFSETQ. Unmatched junction bases numbered 6, after V lost 4 bases and J lost 5 bases. The CDR3 spells CASSHRGQEETQYF. The CDR3 DNA reads as TGCGCCAGCAGCCACAGGGGGCAGGAGGAGACCCAGTACTTC.